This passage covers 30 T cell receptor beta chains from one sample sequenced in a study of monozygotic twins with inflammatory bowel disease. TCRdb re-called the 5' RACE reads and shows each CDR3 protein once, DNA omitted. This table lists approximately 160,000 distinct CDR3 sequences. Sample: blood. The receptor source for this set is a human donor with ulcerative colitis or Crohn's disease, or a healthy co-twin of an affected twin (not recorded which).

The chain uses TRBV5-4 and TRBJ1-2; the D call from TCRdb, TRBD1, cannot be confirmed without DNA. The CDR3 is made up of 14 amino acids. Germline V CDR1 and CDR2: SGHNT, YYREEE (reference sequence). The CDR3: CAQTNRTQGYGYTF.

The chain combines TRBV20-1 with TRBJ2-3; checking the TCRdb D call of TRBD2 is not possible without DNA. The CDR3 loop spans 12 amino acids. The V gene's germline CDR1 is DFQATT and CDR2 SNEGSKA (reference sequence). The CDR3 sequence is CSARPLGNTQYF.

The CDR3 sequence: CASRQRLAVDTQYF. The chain has TRBV12-3 or TRBV12-4 and TRBJ2-3; with no DNA, the TCRdb D assignment of TRBD2 cannot be verified. This CDR3 has 14 residues.

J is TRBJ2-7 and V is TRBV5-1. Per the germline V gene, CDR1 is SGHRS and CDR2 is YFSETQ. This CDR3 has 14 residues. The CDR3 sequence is CASSIQGSPYEQYF.

CDR3 sequence reads: CAWFEGGYGYTF. The V call is TRBV30, the J call TRBJ1-2. CDR1 is GTSNPN and CDR2 is SVGIG in the germline V gene (reference sequence). This CDR3 comprises 12 residues.

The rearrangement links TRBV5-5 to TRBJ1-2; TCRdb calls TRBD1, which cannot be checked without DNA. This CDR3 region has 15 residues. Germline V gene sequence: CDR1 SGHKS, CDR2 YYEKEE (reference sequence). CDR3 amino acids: CASSPTGGPNYGYTF.

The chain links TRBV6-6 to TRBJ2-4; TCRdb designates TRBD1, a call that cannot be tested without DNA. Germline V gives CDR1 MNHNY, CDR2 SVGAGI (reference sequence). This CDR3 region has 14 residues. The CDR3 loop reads CASKGALAKNMQYF.

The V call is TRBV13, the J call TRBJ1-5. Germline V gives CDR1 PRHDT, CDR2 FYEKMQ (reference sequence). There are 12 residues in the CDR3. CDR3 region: CASSLADQPQHF.

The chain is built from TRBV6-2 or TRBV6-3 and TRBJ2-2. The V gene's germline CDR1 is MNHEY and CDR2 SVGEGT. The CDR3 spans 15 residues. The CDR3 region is CASSYTGVNTGELFF.

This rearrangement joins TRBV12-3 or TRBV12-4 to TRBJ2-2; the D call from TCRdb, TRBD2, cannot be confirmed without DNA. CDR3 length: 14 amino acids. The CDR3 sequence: CASRPLVNTGELFF.

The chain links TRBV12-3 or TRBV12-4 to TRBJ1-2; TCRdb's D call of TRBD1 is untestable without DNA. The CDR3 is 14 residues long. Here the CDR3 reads CASSFKGTITGYTF.

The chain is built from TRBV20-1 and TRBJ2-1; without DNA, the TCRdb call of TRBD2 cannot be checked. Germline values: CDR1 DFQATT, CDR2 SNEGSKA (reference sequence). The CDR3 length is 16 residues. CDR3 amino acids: CSARVRAGVSYNEQFF.

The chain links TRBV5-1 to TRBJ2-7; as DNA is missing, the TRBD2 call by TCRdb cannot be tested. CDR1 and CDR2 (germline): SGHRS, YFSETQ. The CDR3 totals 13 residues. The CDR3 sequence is CASSSAAGLEQYF.

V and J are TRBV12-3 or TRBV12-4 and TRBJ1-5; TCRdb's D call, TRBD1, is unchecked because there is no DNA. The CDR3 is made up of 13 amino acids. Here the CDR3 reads CASSGTGVQPQHF.

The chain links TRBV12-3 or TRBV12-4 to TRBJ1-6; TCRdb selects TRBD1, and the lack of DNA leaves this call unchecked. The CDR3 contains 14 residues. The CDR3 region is CASSLTGRDSPLHF.

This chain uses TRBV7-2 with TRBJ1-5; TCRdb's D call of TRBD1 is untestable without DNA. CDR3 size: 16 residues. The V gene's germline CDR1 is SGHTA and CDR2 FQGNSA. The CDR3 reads CASSQGWWGGNQPQHF. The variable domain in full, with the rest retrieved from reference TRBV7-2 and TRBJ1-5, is GAGVSQSPSNKVTEKGKDVELRCDPISGHTALYWYRQSLGQGLEFLIYFQGNSAPDKSGLPSDRFSAERTGGSVSTLTIQRTQQEDSAVYLCASSQGWWGGNQPQHFGDGTRLSIL.

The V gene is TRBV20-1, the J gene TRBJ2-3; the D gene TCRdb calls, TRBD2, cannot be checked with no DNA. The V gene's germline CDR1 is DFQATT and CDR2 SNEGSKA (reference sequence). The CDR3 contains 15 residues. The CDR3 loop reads CSAQTSGRYTDTQYF.

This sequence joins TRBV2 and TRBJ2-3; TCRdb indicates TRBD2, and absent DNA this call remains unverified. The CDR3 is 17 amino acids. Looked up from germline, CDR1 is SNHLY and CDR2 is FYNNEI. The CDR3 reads CASSVTPARLGTDTQYF.

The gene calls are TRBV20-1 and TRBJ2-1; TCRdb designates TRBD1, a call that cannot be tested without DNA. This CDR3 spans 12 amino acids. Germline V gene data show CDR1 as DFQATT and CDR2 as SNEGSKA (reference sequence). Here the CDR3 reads CSARGGTTAQFF.

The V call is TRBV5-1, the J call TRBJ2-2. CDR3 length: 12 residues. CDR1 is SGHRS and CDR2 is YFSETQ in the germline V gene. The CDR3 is CASSEPTGELLF.

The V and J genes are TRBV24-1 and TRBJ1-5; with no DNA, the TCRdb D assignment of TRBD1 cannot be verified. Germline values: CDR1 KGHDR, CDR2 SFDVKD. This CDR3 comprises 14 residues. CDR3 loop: CATSRAGSNQPQHF.

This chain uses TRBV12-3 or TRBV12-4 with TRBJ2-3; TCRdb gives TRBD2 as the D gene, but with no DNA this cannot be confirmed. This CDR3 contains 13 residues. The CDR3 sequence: CASSPPSADTQYF.

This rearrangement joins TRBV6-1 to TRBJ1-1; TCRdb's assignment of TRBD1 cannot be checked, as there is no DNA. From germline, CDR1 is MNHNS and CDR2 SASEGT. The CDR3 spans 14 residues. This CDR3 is CASGPGTVNTEAFF.

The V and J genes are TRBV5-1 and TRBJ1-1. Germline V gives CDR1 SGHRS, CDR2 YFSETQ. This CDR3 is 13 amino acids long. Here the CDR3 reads CASSLALSTEAFF.

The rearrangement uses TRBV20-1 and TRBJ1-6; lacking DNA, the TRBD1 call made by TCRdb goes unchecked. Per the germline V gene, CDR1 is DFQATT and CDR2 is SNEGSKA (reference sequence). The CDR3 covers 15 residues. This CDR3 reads CSARAQGTNNSPLHF.

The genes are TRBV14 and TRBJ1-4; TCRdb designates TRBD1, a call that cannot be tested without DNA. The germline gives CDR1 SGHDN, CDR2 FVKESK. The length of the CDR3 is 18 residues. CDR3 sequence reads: CASSQLTGGRTTNEKLFF.

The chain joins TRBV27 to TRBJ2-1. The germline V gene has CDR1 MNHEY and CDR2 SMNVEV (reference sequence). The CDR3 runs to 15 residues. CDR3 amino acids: CASSLSREIYNEQFF.

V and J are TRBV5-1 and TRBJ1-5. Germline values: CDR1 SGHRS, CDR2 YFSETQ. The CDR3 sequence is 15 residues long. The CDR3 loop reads CASSLVPNVGQPQHF.

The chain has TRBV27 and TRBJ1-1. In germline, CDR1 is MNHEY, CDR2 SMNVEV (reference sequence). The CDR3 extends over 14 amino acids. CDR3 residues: CASNDREGLKGAFF.

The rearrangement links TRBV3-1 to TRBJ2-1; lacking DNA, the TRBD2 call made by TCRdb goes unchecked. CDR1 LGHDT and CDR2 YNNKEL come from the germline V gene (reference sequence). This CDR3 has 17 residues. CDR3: CASSEAEGGWGYNEQFF.